The rows below give T cell receptor beta chains drawn from one sample of a study of CD4 T cells in relation to SARS-CoV-2 and coronaviruses. The protocol was immunoSEQ multiplex PCR, while the TCRdb copy is restricted to in-frame clones and leaves out a portion. The table lists about 21,000 clones, around three quarters of them singletons, with 16% in the top ten. These receptors' antigens are unknown. The source material was CD4+ T cells from PBMCs, cultured in vitro. Receptor source: a human donor in good health. CDR3s include the opening cysteine and the closing phenylalanine or tryptophan. A D gene is named only where the DNA matches it firmly. Clone size, where shown, is once, few, many, or a class for clones that have expanded.

TRBD1,few,TRBJ1-5,TRBV5-1,CASSRGQNQPQHF,TGCGCCAGCAGCCGGGGACAGAATCAGCCCCAGCATTTT
.,.,TRBJ2-3,TRBV6-4,CASSEGQTTDTQYF,TGTGCCAGCAGTGAAGGACAAACCACAGATACGCAGTATTTT
.,.,TRBJ2-3,TRBV6-2/TRBV6-3,CASSNAGYTDTQYF,TGTGCCAGCAGTAACGCTGGGTACACAGATACGCAGTATTTT
TRBD1,.,TRBJ1-4,TRBV3-1/TRBV3-2,CASSPSVNRGLPVKLFF,TGTGCCAGCAGCCCGTCTGTAAACAGGGGGCTTCCCGTAAAACTGTTTTTT
TRBD1,.,TRBJ1-2,TRBV6-1,CASSEVPTGYGYTF,TGTGCCAGCAGTGAAGTACCGACAGGGTATGGCTACACCTTC
.,.,TRBJ1-5,TRBV30,CAWTPGGDQPQHF,TGTGCCTGGACCCCCGGGGGGGATCAGCCCCAGCATTTT
TRBD2,.,TRBJ2-5,TRBV5-1,CASSPVGGGETQYF,TGCGCCAGCAGCCCCGTGGGGGGGGGAGAGACCCAGTACTTC
.,few,TRBJ1-1,TRBV6-6,CASSSSQVTNTEAFF,TGTGCCAGCAGTTCCTCACAGGTAACGAACACTGAAGCTTTCTTT
.,.,TRBJ2-1,TRBV6-4,CASSDSRGDEQFF,TGTGCCAGCAGTGACTCCAGGGGCGATGAGCAGTTCTTC
.,few,TRBJ1-5,TRBV28,CASSSGVGSNQPQHF,TGTGCCAGCAGTTCCGGAGTTGGTAGCAATCAGCCCCAGCATTTT
TRBD1,.,TRBJ1-2,TRBV5-4,CASSPGGERQGSSGYTF,TGTGCCAGCAGCCCGGGGGGCGAGAGACAGGGTAGCAGCGGCTACACCTTC
TRBD2,.,TRBJ2-1,TRBV5-1,CASSVSGRPQGVSSYNEQFF,TGCGCCAGCAGCGTCAGCGGGAGACCCCAAGGGGTGAGCTCCTACAATGAGCAGTTCTTC
.,.,TRBJ2-7,TRBV6-2/TRBV6-3,CASSYPGTNEQYF,TGTGCCAGCAGTTACCCCGGGACAAACGAGCAGTACTTC
.,.,TRBJ1-2,TRBV6-5,CASSYRDRNYGYTF,TGTGCCAGCAGTTACCGAGACAGGAACTATGGCTACACCTTC
TRBD2,.,TRBJ2-1,TRBV7-9,CASSWTSGSYNEQFF,TGTGCCAGCAGCTGGACTAGCGGCTCCTACAATGAGCAGTTCTTC
.,.,TRBJ2-1,TRBV7-9,CASSKFSAQWNEQFF,TGTGCCAGCAGCAAGTTTTCGGCTCAATGGAATGAGCAGTTCTTC